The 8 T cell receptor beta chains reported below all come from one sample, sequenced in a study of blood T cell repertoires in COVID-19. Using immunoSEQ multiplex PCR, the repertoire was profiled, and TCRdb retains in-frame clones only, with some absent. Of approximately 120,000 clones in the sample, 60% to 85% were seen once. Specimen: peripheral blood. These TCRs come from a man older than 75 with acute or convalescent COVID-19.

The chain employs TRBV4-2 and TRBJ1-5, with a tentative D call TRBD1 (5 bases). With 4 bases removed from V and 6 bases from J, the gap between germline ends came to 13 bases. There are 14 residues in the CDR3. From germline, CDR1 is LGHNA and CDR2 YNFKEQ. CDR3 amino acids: CASSPTWGGQPQHF. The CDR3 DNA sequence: TGTGCCAGCAGCCCTACTTGGGGGGGTCAGCCCCAGCATTTT.

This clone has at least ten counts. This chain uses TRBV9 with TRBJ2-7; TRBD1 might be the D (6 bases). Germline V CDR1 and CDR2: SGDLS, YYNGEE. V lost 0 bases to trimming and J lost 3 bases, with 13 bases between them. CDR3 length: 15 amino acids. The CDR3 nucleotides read TGTGCCAGCAGCGTAGAGGGACACCTTGGCTACGAGCAGTACTTC. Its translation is CASSVEGHLGYEQYF.

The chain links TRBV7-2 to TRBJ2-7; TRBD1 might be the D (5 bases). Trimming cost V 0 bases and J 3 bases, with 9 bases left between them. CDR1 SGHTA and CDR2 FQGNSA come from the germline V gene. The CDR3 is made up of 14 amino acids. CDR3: CASSLAWTNYEQYF. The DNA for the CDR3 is TGTGCCAGCAGCTTAGCTTGGACAAACTACGAGCAGTACTTC.

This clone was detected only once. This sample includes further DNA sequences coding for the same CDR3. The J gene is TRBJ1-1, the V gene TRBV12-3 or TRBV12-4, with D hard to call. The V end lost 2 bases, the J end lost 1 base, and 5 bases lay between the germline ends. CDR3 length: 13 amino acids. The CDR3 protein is CASSLTGNTEAFF. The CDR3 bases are TGTGCCAGCAGTTTAACGGGGAACACTGAAGCTTTCTTT.

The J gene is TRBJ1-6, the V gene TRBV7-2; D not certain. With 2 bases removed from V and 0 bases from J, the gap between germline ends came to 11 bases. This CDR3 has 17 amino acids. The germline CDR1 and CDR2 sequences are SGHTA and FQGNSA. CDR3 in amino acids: CASSLYSFFSYNSPLHF. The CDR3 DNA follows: TGTGCCAGCAGCTTATACAGCTTTTTCTCCTATAATTCACCCCTCCACTTT.

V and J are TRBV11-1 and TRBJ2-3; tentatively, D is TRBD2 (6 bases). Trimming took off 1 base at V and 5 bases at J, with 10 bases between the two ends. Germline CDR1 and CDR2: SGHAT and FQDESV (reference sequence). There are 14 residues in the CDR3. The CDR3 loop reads CASSLGWGEDTQYF. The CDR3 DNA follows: TGTGCCAGCAGCTTAGGGTGGGGGGAAGATACGCAGTATTTT. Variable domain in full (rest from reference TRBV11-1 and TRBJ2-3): EAEVAQSPRYKITEKSQAVAFWCDPISGHATLYWYRQILGQGPELLVQFQDESVVDDSQLPKDRFSAERLKGVDSTLKIQPAELGDSAMYLCASSLGWGEDTQYFGPGTRLTVL.

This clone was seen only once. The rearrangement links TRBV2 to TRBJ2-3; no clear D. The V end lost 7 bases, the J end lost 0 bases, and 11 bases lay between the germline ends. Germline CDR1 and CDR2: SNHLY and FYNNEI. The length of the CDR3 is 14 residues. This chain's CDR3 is CASTPTVSTDTQYF. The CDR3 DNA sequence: TGTGCCAGCACCCCAACAGTTAGCACAGATACGCAGTATTTT. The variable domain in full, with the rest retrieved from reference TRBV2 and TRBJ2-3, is EPEVTQTPSHQVTQMGQEVILRCVPISNHLYFYWYRQILGQKVEFLVSFYNNEISEKSEIFDDQFSVERPDGSNFTLKIRSTKLEDSAMYFCASTPTVSTDTQYFGPGTRLTVL.

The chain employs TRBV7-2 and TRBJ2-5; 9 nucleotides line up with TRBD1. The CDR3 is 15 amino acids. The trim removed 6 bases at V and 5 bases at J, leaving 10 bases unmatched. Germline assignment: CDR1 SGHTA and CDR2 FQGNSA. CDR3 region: CASSSRQGVGETQYF. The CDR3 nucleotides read TGTGCCAGCAGTTCCCGACAGGGGGTCGGTGAGACCCAGTACTTC.